Below are 17 T cell receptor beta chains sequenced from a single sample in a study of blood T cell repertoires in COVID-19. This table comes from immunoSEQ multiplex PCR, and its TCRdb copy is limited to in-frame clones, with some not included. The repertoire has about 190,000 clones, roughly 90% of them found once; the top ten carry 5.5% to 7%. Material for sequencing was peripheral blood. The receptors here all came from a woman between 40 and 55 years old who had recovered from COVID-19.

This chain links TRBV16 with TRBJ2-1, with D possibly matching TRBD1 (5 bases). Germline CDR1 reads KGHSY; CDR2 reads FQNENV. There are 15 residues in the CDR3. Trimming left V 2 bases short and J 8 bases short, with 16 bases between. The CDR3 protein is CASSQADPRVDEQFF. The CDR3 DNA reads TGTGCCAGCAGCCAAGCGGACCCCAGGGTCGATGAGCAGTTCTTC.

The chain uses TRBV28 and TRBJ1-2; possibly TRBD1 for D (6 bases). V was clipped by 5 bases and J by 2 bases, with 9 bases between them. This CDR3 region has 13 residues. CDR1 is MDHEN and CDR2 is SYDVKM in the germline V gene. The CDR3 DNA is TGTGCCAGCAGTCGGGACAACAACTATGGCTACACCTTC. Residues: CASSRDNNYGYTF.

The V and J genes are TRBV10-3 and TRBJ2-1, with 8 bases matching TRBD2. With V trimmed by 0 bases and J by 6 bases, 7 bases remained unmatched. Germline CDR1 is ENHRY and CDR2 is SYGVKD. CDR3 length: 16 amino acids. As DNA, the CDR3 is TGTGCCATCAGTGAGTCCCAGCGGGAGACAGGCAATGAGCAGTTCTTC. It encodes CAISESQRETGNEQFF.

The chain joins TRBV9 to TRBJ2-5, with D perhaps TRBD2 (5 bases). Germline assignment: CDR1 SGDLS and CDR2 YYNGEE. This CDR3 region has 19 residues. The V end was cut by 0 bases, the J end by 1 base, with 22 bases between. DNA of the CDR3: TGTGCCAGCAGCGTAGCTCTGGGGTCGGGGTTTAGCGTCCAAGAGACCCAGTACTTC. The encoded protein is CASSVALGSGFSVQETQYF.

V is TRBV7-5 and J is TRBJ2-2; TRBD2, the table's D call, was not compared with the DNA. TRBV7-5 is given as a pseudogene. The CDR3 has 20 residues. CDR3 DNA: TGTGTCAGAAGCTTACGCCGGCGGACTAGCGGGAGGGCGCGCACCGGGGAGCTGTTTTTT. Amino acid sequence: CVRSLRRRTSGRARTGELFF.

In this sample, this clone turned up once. The chain employs TRBV10-3 and TRBJ2-3, with TRBD2 matching over 11 bases. Losses at the gene ends were 10 bases for V and 0 bases for J; bases not matched to a gene: 12. Germline V gene data show CDR1 as ENHRY and CDR2 as SYGVKD. The CDR3 has 17 amino acids. CDR3 loop: CATEPSGGILSTDTQYF. Here the CDR3 DNA reads TGTGCCACCGAACCTAGCGGGGGGATCTTGAGCACAGATACGCAGTATTTT.

V and J are TRBV25-1 and TRBJ2-3; 11 bases line up with TRBD2. CDR3 length equals 17 residues. J gave up 5 bases and V 4 bases, and 11 bases lay outside the gene matches. CDR1 and CDR2 (germline): MGHDK, SYGVNS. The CDR3 is CASSGYLAGGGIDTQYF. CDR3 coding DNA: TGTGCCAGCAGTGGATACCTAGCGGGAGGAGGTATAGATACGCAGTATTTT.

V is TRBV2 and J is TRBJ2-1; D is undetermined. CDR1 is SNHLY and CDR2 is FYNNEI in the germline V gene. The V end lost 4 bases, the J end lost 8 bases, and 9 bases lay between the germline ends. This CDR3 is built from 12 residues. The CDR3 DNA follows: TGTGCCAGCAGTGCCAACCAGTATGAGCAGTTCTTC. Its protein product is CASSANQYEQFF.

The chain combines TRBV27 with TRBJ1-2; weak D call: TRBD1 (6 bases). The CDR3 length is 13 residues. Germline V lookup: CDR1 MNHEY, CDR2 SMNVEV (reference sequence). The V gene lost 6 bases and the J gene lost 3 bases, with 11 bases spanning the gap. The CDR3 reads CASSFDRYYGYTF. CDR3 sequence (DNA): TGTGCCAGCAGCTTTGACAGGTACTATGGCTACACCTTC.

This clone was picked up a small number of times. This chain uses TRBV5-1 with TRBJ2-2, with 9 bases matching TRBD1. Per germline, CDR1 SGHRS and CDR2 YFSETQ. V was clipped by 4 bases and J by 5 bases; unmatched bases: 6. The CDR3 sequence is 15 residues long. As DNA, the CDR3 is TGCGCCAGCAGCCCGTGGACAGGGGTTACCGGGGAGCTGTTTTTT. Residues: CASSPWTGVTGELFF.

The chain is built from TRBV9 and TRBJ2-5; a weak D match, TRBD1 (6 bases). CDR1 SGDLS and CDR2 YYNGEE come from the germline V gene. This CDR3 spans 14 amino acids. The V and J ends lost 6 bases and 2 bases respectively, with 14 bases between them. The CDR3: CASNRRGFQETQYF. CDR3 in DNA: TGTGCCAGCAACCGCAGGGGTTTTCAAGAGACCCAGTACTTC.

The chain carries TRBV28 and TRBJ2-7, with 9 bases aligning to TRBD1. This CDR3 comprises 15 residues. The V segment lost 2 bases and the J segment 4 bases; nucleotides outside the gene matches: 6. CDR1 and CDR2 from the germline V gene are MDHEN and SYDVKM. The CDR3 region is CASSLLGQGIYEQYF. The CDR3 nucleotides are TGTGCCAGCAGTTTACTCGGACAGGGGATTTACGAGCAGTACTTC.

This clone is a singleton in its sample. The V gene is TRBV28, the J gene TRBJ2-1; TRBD2 agrees at 11 bases. The V segment lost 6 bases and the J segment 4 bases; nucleotides outside the gene matches: 5. CDR3 length: 15 amino acids. Germline-derived CDR1 and CDR2 are MDHEN and SYDVKM. CDR3 bases: TGTGCCAGCAGCATAAGGACTAGCGGGTACAATGAGCAGTTCTTC. Its protein is CASSIRTSGYNEQFF.

This clone was seen a single time. V is TRBV30 and J is TRBJ2-7; 7 bases map to TRBD1. The CDR3 is 13 residues long. Germline V gene lookup returns CDR1 GTSNPN and CDR2 SVGIG (reference sequence). V was pared by 3 bases and J by 6 bases, with 8 bases of the junction left unmatched. The CDR3 sequence is CAWSLSTGSEQYF. The CDR3 coding sequence is TGTGCCTGGAGCCTCTCGACAGGGAGCGAGCAGTACTTC.

The sample holds many counts of this clone. Other nucleotide sequences in the sample specify the same CDR3. The chain joins TRBV9 to TRBJ1-5; the D gene is possibly TRBD1 (5 bases). Looked up from germline, CDR1 is SGDLS and CDR2 is YYNGEE. Deletions cut 0 bases from V and 3 bases from J, with 10 bases between. This CDR3 region has 15 residues. In DNA, the CDR3 is TGTGCCAGCAGCGTAGATACAGGAGTCAATCAGCCCCAGCATTTT. As protein: CASSVDTGVNQPQHF.

Regarding this clone: The same CDR3 also results from other DNA sequences found in this sample. The chain employs TRBV18 and TRBJ1-1; D uncertain. Trimming left V 1 base short and J 5 bases short, with 8 bases between. The germline CDR1 and CDR2 sequences are KGHSH and LQKENI. This CDR3 spans 13 amino acids. CDR3 sequence reads: CASSPRAGTEAFF. The CDR3 region has the DNA TGTGCCAGCTCACCACGGGCGGGGACTGAAGCTTTCTTT. Combining the CDR3 with reference TRBV18 and TRBJ1-1 gives the whole variable domain NAGVMQNPRHLVRRRGQEARLRCSPMKGHSHVYWYRQLPEEGLKFMVYLQKENIIDESGMPKERFSAEFPKEGPSILRIQQVVRGDSAAYFCASSPRAGTEAFFGQGTRLTVV.

A note on this clone: In the same sample, other DNA sequences code for this CDR3. The V and J genes are TRBV5-1 and TRBJ1-1; no definite D call. The CDR3 has 15 amino acids. The germline V gene encodes CDR1 SGHRS and CDR2 YFSETQ. The V end was cut by 0 bases, the J end by 0 bases, with 9 bases between. The CDR3 here is CASSLGAGLNTEAFF. In DNA, the CDR3 is TGCGCCAGCAGCTTGGGGGCAGGCCTGAACACTGAAGCTTTCTTT.